The clone carrying this T cell receptor beta chain was seen a few times. Its cognate antigen is unknown. This record belongs to a study of blood T cells in healthy people across ages. Findings and limits, study-wide: Greater diversity and more naive CD4+ cells were seen in long-lived donors than in aged donors.

V shed 8 bases, J shed 5 bases, and the junction held 8 bases outside the gene matches. From germline, CDR1 is MNHEY and CDR2 SMNVEV (reference sequence). The CDR3 is 13 residues long. With a J-beta primer mix and a sample-barcoded 5' primer, a second PCR ran roughly 7 to 11 cycles. TCRdb called the 5' RACE reads again in MiXCR, with one record for every CDR3 protein. The data show 980,000 or so distinct CDR3 sequences, with 45% to 50% seen just once and around an eighth held by the top ten. The receptor comes from a man aged 25-45 years in good health. The chain recombines TRBV27 with TRBJ1-1; 7 bases fit TRBD1. Material for sequencing was blood. The CDR3 nucleotides are TGTGCCAGCGGAAACAGGGGACGGACTGAAGCTTTCTTT. Encoded protein: CASGNRGRTEAFF.